The sequence of this TCR beta chain was determined in a study of beta chain features in type 1 diabetes (dated by TCRdb to the late 2010s). About the full investigation: Patients and healthy donors did not differ in mean age, gender distribution, total cell number or subset yield. A total of roughly 99 million sorted cells were examined across all samples, and the number of cells per subset was strongly correlated with RNA yield. Naive and central memory subsets were obtained from all 30 or so donors, but regulatory and stem cell-like memory subsets were isolated from only 8 patients and about 8 healthy donors. The study compared TCRB repertoires of sorted circulating CD4+ T cell subsets between recently diagnosed type 1 diabetes patients and matched healthy donors. General conclusions and limits of the study: Because cDNA was sequenced instead of genomic DNA, activated cells with high expression could be over-represented, although the groups did not differ in activation or CD3 levels. Type 1 diabetes patients showed a moderate but significant shortening of TCRB CDR3 length in all four CD4+ subsets. PCR may preferentially amplify shorter templates, but because patient and control samples were amplified and corrected together, any resulting skew would affect both groups equally. The naive, central memory and regulatory TCRB repertoires appeared to resemble one another more closely among patients than among healthy donors. At VDJ recombination sites, patients with type 1 diabetes made fewer insertions and deleted more nucleotides, a pattern implying thymic rearrangement abnormalities. HLA sub-analyses involved small numbers of individuals, so any influence of HLA type on TCRB rearrangement remained unresolved.

This clone was counted a few times. Its antigen remains unidentified. No quality values exist for individual bases; no much larger clone is one base distant. The germline V gene supplies CDR1 SGDLS and CDR2 YYNGEE. Its CDR3 holds 15 amino acids, cysteine through phenylalanine. Here the CDR3 DNA is all that survives: 45 bases in frame from base 1. From V the trimming removes 1 base and from J it removes 6 bases, while the gene matches leave 6 bases of the junction unaccounted for. From each donor, a single peripheral blood sample of around 120 mL on average was drawn into heparinised tubes. Naive, central memory, regulatory and stem cell-like memory CD4+ T cells were sorted on a BD FACSAria II using a panel including CD45RO, CCR7, CD25, CD127, CD95 and CD27. Every sorted population had a purity above 95%. PBMCs were isolated immediately by Lymphoprep density gradient centrifugation and stained directly without culture. Samples were stained and sorted in pairs, with one healthy donor and one patient per experiment, so that batch effects were minimized.

The entire isolated RNA was reverse transcribed using the High Capacity cDNA Reverse Transcription Kit, and thus expressed TCRB transcripts were sequenced. Naive, central memory and regulatory T cell samples underwent deep immunoSEQ sequencing, averaging approximately 3.5 million total reads per sample. Sorted cells were lysed in RLT buffer, and RNA was extracted using DNase-treated RNeasy Micro or Mini kits according to cell number. To prevent cross-contamination, each cell subset was processed individually, whereas patient and healthy donor samples were processed jointly. Using the immunoSEQ multiplex PCR, TCRB sequences were amplified from cDNA into 87-bp fragments spanning the CDR3 region. Sequencing of the amplicons was done on the Illumina HiSeq platform. The authors' analysis ran thus. Synthetic template baselines were used to correct PCR bias computationally, reads within Hamming distance 2 were collapsed together, and singletons that could not be merged were discarded. Reads were aligned against IMGT so that V, D and J genes, CDR3 length and insertions or deletions at six rearrangement sites could be assigned. Within each subset, clonotype counts were normalized to the number of sorted cells before true diversity and Gini coefficients were calculated with the tcR R package. The overlap coefficient, calculated on TCRB nucleotide sequences, was used to quantify repertoire sharing. Out-of-frame TCRB sequences from naive cells were analyzed as a proxy for the pre-selection repertoire. In its TCRdb copy, this immuneACCESS table keeps in-frame sequences only and misses some clones. Where compared with another copy, unresolved V genes explain less than half of these, and the others have no known cause. For V, J and clone size, that table is used; D and trimming come from the DNA. The sample table contains more than 300,000 clones; only one count was recorded for approximately 12% of them. The ten largest clones represent roughly 0.017% of the sample.

The sample was naive CD4+ T cells from blood. The cell subset or site label for this specimen denotes: true naive CD4+ T cells. This TCR was recovered from a young man in good health. This chain joins TRBV9 to TRBJ2-2; 7 of the junction bases match TRBD1. The encoded CDR3 is CASSVLRGRPGELFF. The bases are TGTGCCAGCAGCGTATTAAGGGGGCGCCCCGGGGAGCTGTTTTTT. Reference TRBV9 and TRBJ2-2 proteins supply the regions before and after the CDR3; the full variable domain is: DSGVTQTPKHLITATGQRVTLRCSPRSGDLSVYWYQQSLDQGLQFLIQYYNGEERAKGNILERFSAQQFPDLHSELNLSSLELGDSALYFCASSVLRGRPGELFFGEGSRLTVL.